This passage covers 19 T cell receptor beta chains from one sample sequenced in a study of blood T cell repertoires in COVID-19. Profiling relied on immunoSEQ multiplex PCR, and the TCRdb table lists in-frame clones only, not all of them. The table records over 150,000 clones, around 83% of them present only once. Sequenced: peripheral blood. The source is a man in his forties with acute or convalescent COVID-19.

This rearrangement joins TRBV6-2 or TRBV6-3 to TRBJ2-2; the D is unclear. The CDR3 loop spans 14 amino acids. Trimming left V 6 bases short and J 3 bases short, with 11 bases between. Germline lookup yields CDR1 MNHEY and CDR2 SVGEGT. CDR3 sequence: CASSPDTDTGELFF. CDR3 nucleotide sequence: TGTGCCAGCAGCCCTGACACTGACACCGGGGAGCTGTTTTTT.

The V gene is TRBV6-2 or TRBV6-3, the J gene TRBJ1-1, with D perhaps TRBD1 (5 bases). Deletions cut 5 bases from V and 5 bases from J, with 18 bases between. This CDR3 comprises 15 residues. Looked up from germline, CDR1 is MNHEY and CDR2 is SVGEGT. The CDR3 loop is CASSPSPSGWTEAFF. The CDR3 DNA sequence: TGTGCCAGCAGTCCCTCCCCCTCAGGGTGGACTGAAGCTTTCTTT.

This clone occurred once. The chain recombines TRBV7-9 with TRBJ1-6; no reliable D call. This CDR3 region has 16 residues. V lost 5 bases and J 6 bases, leaving 17 bases between the germline ends. CDR1 SEHNR and CDR2 FQNEAQ come from the germline V gene (reference sequence). The CDR3 protein is CASSRRSGGSNSPLHF. DNA of the CDR3: TGTGCCAGCAGCCGCCGGTCAGGAGGGAGTAATTCACCCCTCCACTTT.

Here the CDR3 reads CASSLLKEAFF. In DNA form, the CDR3 reads TGTGCCAGCAGCCTATTAAAAGAAGCTTTCTTT. The chain joins TRBV5-5 to TRBJ1-1; D unclear. Trimming took 4 bases from V and 8 from J, leaving 9 bases between them. In germline, CDR1 is SGHKS, CDR2 YYEKEE (reference sequence). CDR3 size: 11 residues.

The chain recombines TRBV28 with TRBJ1-5; maybe TRBD1 (5 bases). The CDR3 is made up of 14 amino acids. Trimming cost V 5 bases and J 7 bases, with 15 bases left between them. Looked up from germline, CDR1 is MDHEN and CDR2 is SYDVKM. DNA for the CDR3: TGTGCCAGCAGTACTAACAGGATGGGCCAGCCCCAGCATTTT. Protein: CASSTNRMGQPQHF.

This chain connects TRBV29-1 to TRBJ1-6, with D hard to call. CDR3 length: 13 residues. The V gene's germline CDR1 is SQVTM and CDR2 ANQGSEA. Between the trimmed V and J ends, which lost 7 bases and 9 bases, there was a span of 16 bases. This CDR3 is CSAQIREGSPLHF. CDR3 nucleotide sequence: TGCAGCGCACAGATCCGGGAGGGTTCACCCCTCCACTTT.

V and J are TRBV18 and TRBJ1-6; 10 nucleotides match TRBD1. J gave up 10 bases and V 0 bases, and 6 bases lay outside the gene matches. The CDR3 totals 16 residues. Per germline, CDR1 KGHSH and CDR2 LQKENI. The CDR3, as DNA: TGTGCCAGCTCACCACCAGATGGACAGGGGGGATCACCCCTCCACTTT. Translation gives CASSPPDGQGGSPLHF.

The chain has TRBV7-8 and TRBJ1-3; D gene uncertain. Germline assignment: CDR1 SGHVS and CDR2 FQNEAQ. The CDR3 totals 16 residues. Deletions cut 2 bases from V and 0 bases from J, with 11 bases between. DNA of the CDR3: TGTGCCAGCAGCTTAAGCCCGCTGTCCTCTGGAAACACCATATATTTT. Protein product: CASSLSPLSSGNTIYF.

J is TRBJ1-2 and V is TRBV19; no reliable D call. This CDR3 is built from 18 residues. V was shortened by 0 bases and J by 7 bases, with 24 bases between the two germline ends. Germline assignment: CDR1 LNHDA and CDR2 SQIVND (reference sequence). CDR3 coding DNA: TGTGCCAGTAGTATAGATTGGGAGGGCCACTTTCCCCGGAGTGGCTACACCTTC. This codes for CASSIDWEGHFPRSGYTF.

Many counts were recorded for this clone. This rearrangement joins TRBV19 to TRBJ2-1, with 9 bases fitting TRBD2. J lost 7 bases, V lost 3 bases, and 7 bases had no gene match. This CDR3 has 15 amino acids. Germline assignment: CDR1 LNHDA and CDR2 SQIVND (reference sequence). CDR3 nucleotides: TGTGCCAGTAGTATTATAGCGGGGGCGCTGAATGAGCAGTTCTTC. This gives the protein CASSIIAGALNEQFF.

This chain uses TRBV5-6 with TRBJ1-2; 8 nucleotides agree with TRBD1. V shed 4 bases, J shed 8 bases, and the junction held 4 bases outside the gene matches. This CDR3 is built from 12 residues. From germline, CDR1 is SGHDT and CDR2 YYEEEE. CDR3 DNA: TGTGCCAGCAGCCTCCGGACAGGGGGCTACACCTTC. Protein: CASSLRTGGYTF.

This chain connects TRBV2 to TRBJ2-2, with 10 bases lining up with TRBD1. This CDR3 spans 17 amino acids. With V trimmed by 3 bases and J by 3 bases, 7 bases remained unmatched. Germline V gives CDR1 SNHLY, CDR2 FYNNEI. CDR3 sequence (DNA): TGTGCCAGCAGTGATTGGGGACAGGGGCCCTACACCGGGGAGCTGTTTTTT. This translates into CASSDWGQGPYTGELFF. Supplemented by reference TRBV2 and TRBJ2-2, the full variable domain reads EPEVTQTPSHQVTQMGQEVILRCVPISNHLYFYWYRQILGQKVEFLVSFYNNEISEKSEIFDDQFSVERPDGSNFTLKIRSTKLEDSAMYFCASSDWGQGPYTGELFFGEGSRLTVL.

The chain recombines TRBV6-6 with TRBJ2-7; 7 positions agree with TRBD1. The germline gives CDR1 MNHNY, CDR2 SVGAGI (reference sequence). CDR3 length: 15 residues. The V and J ends lost 6 bases and 4 bases, in that order; junction bases with no gene match: 12. The CDR3 is CASRALQGTTYEQYF. CDR3 DNA: TGTGCCAGCAGGGCCCTACAGGGGACCACTTACGAGCAGTACTTC.

This clone showed up just a few times. V gene TRBV5-1 combines with J gene TRBJ1-4; a possible D gene is TRBD1 (5 bases). The length of the CDR3 is 15 residues. The germline gives CDR1 SGHRS, CDR2 YFSETQ. With 0 bases removed from V and 8 bases from J, the gap between germline ends came to 14 bases. CDR3: CASSLAGGLEEKLFF. The CDR3 region has the DNA TGCGCCAGCAGCTTGGCCGGGGGATTAGAAGAAAAACTGTTTTTT.

The rearrangement joins TRBV6-1 to TRBJ1-2; D possibly corresponds to TRBD1 (6 bases). Germline V gene lookup returns CDR1 MNHNS and CDR2 SASEGT. The CDR3 contains 13 residues. Trimming left V 1 base short and J 8 bases short, with 11 bases between. In DNA, the CDR3 is TGTGCCAGCAGTGAAGGCAGGGGCCAAGGCTACACCTTC. The encoded protein is CASSEGRGQGYTF.

The rearrangement uses TRBV3-1 (or the pseudogene TRBV3-2) and TRBJ2-5; tentatively, D is TRBD1 (5 bases). Germline CDR1 is LGHDT and CDR2 is YNNKEL (reference sequence). V shed 2 bases and J shed 6 bases, with 10 bases lying between them. The CDR3 is made up of 13 amino acids. CDR3 region: CASSQRQGKTQYF. The CDR3 DNA sequence: TGTGCCAGCAGCCAAAGGCAGGGAAAGACCCAGTACTTC.

The chain employs TRBV6-5 and TRBJ1-1; 7 bases align to TRBD1. With V trimmed by 0 bases and J by 7 bases, 5 bases remained unmatched. The germline V gene encodes CDR1 MNHEY and CDR2 SVGAGI. The CDR3 has 14 amino acids. Here the CDR3 reads CASSYSEGAGEAFF. The CDR3 DNA follows: TGTGCCAGCAGTTACTCCGAGGGGGCAGGTGAAGCTTTCTTT.

The chain carries TRBV28 and TRBJ2-7; 8 bases match TRBD2. Germline CDR1 reads MDHEN; CDR2 reads SYDVKM. CDR3 length equals 15 residues. V lost 7 bases and J lost 3; bases outside the gene matches: 11. In nucleotides, the CDR3 is TGTGCCAGCACTTACGGGGGGGACGGATTCTACGAGCAGTACTTC. Translated, it gives CASTYGGDGFYEQYF.

The CDR3 region is CASGGQGYNNSPLHF. The CDR3 DNA follows: TGTGCCAGCGGGGGACAGGGTTACAATAATTCACCCCTCCACTTT. The chain couples TRBV6-5 to TRBJ1-6; TRBD1 matches at 9 bases. The CDR3 covers 15 residues. V trimming: 8 bases; J trimming: 5 bases; junction bases outside the gene matches: 7. Germline V CDR1 and CDR2: MNHEY, SVGAGI.